Included here is one TCR beta chain sequence, with context. These data come from a study of cytotoxic CD8 clonotypes in ibrutinib-treated CLL. Generated by immunoSEQ multiplex PCR, the TCRdb table keeps only in-frame clones and is missing some. The data show approximately 320,000 clones, with over 55% seen just once and 5% to 6.5% held by the top ten. Germline V CDR1 and CDR2: SGHTA, FQGNSA. This CDR3 has 18 residues. Losses at the gene ends were 1 base for V and 5 bases for J; bases not matched to a gene: 7. The chain uses TRBV7-2 and TRBJ2-3, with TRBD2 matching 15 bases. The source is a human donor with chronic lymphocytic leukemia. Sequencing used PBMCs, obtained after 36 months of ibrutinib treatment. The DNA for the CDR3 is TGTGCCAGCAGCTTAGTCCGGACTAGCGGGAGGGCCAAAGATACGCAGTATTTT. Protein sequence: CASSLVRTSGRAKDTQYF.